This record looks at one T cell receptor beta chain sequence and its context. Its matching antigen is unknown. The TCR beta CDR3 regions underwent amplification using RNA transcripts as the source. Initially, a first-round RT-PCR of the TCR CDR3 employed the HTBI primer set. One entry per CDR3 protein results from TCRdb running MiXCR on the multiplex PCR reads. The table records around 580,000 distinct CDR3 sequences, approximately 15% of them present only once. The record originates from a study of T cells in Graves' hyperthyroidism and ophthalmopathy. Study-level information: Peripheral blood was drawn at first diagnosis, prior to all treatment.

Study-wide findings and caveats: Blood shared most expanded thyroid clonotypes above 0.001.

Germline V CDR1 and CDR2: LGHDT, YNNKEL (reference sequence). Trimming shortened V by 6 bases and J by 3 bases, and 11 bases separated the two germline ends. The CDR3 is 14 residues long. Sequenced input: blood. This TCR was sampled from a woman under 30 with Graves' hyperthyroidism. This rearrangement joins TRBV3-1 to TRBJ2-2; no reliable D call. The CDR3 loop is CASRQRSYTGELFF. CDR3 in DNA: TGTGCCAGCAGACAAAGGTCCTACACCGGGGAGCTGTTTTTT.